This entry lists 23 T cell receptor beta chains sequenced from one sample in a study of technical replicates of blood from a few donors. Generated by immunoSEQ multiplex PCR, the TCRdb table keeps only in-frame clones and is missing some. The table has fewer than 100,000 clones, approximately 90% seen once. The sequenced sample was T cells isolated from PBMCs. Receptors were obtained from a human donor in good health.

This chain joins TRBV5-1 and TRBJ1-5; possible D gene TRBD1, 6 bases. CDR1 and CDR2 from the germline V gene are SGHRS and YFSETQ. V shed 1 base and J shed 5 bases, with 10 bases lying between them. This CDR3 has 14 residues. CDR3 residues: CASSLQGSDQPQHF. The CDR3 DNA reads TGCGCCAGCAGCTTGCAGGGGTCGGATCAGCCCCAGCATTTT.

The chain links TRBV6-1 to TRBJ2-3; perhaps TRBD2 as D (6 bases). V lost 4 bases, J lost 0 bases, and 14 bases lay in between. The CDR3 is made up of 16 amino acids. Germline-derived CDR1 and CDR2 are MNHNS and SASEGT. The CDR3 spells CASSGQWSGSTDTQYF. Written as DNA, the CDR3 is TGTGCCAGCAGTGGCCAGTGGAGCGGGAGCACAGATACGCAGTATTTT.

V is TRBV18 and J is TRBJ2-2; D is perhaps TRBD1 (5 bases). V was trimmed by 4 bases and J by 0 bases, leaving 9 bases between them. Germline V gives CDR1 KGHSH, CDR2 LQKENI. The CDR3 covers 15 residues. The DNA for the CDR3 is TGTGCCAGCTCACACGACAGCTCGAACACCGGGGAGCTGTTTTTT. Residues: CASSHDSSNTGELFF. The whole variable domain, filled in from reference TRBV18 and TRBJ2-2, reads NAGVMQNPRHLVRRRGQEARLRCSPMKGHSHVYWYRQLPEEGLKFMVYLQKENIIDESGMPKERFSAEFPKEGPSILRIQQVVRGDSAAYFCASSHDSSNTGELFFGEGSRLTVL.

The chain has TRBV9 and TRBJ1-4; D gene uncertain. Germline values: CDR1 SGDLS, CDR2 YYNGEE. Trimming pared 4 bases from V and 3 bases from J, leaving 16 bases between. The CDR3 sequence is 16 residues long. The CDR3 sequence is CASSPRARAANEKLFF. The DNA for the CDR3 is TGTGCCAGCAGCCCGCGGGCGAGGGCAGCTAATGAAAAACTGTTTTTT.

The chain recombines TRBV12-2 with TRBJ1-2; TRBD1, the D gene given by the table, was not confirmed from the DNA. TRBV12-2 is a recognized pseudogene. The CDR3 runs to 16 residues. The CDR3 reads CASRQDRVGVRDGYTF. CDR3 sequence (DNA): TGTGCAAGTCGTCAGGACAGGGTAGGGGTGAGGGATGGCTACACCTTC.

The gene calls are TRBV30 and TRBJ2-7; D perhaps matches TRBD1 (6 bases). Germline V gene sequence: CDR1 GTSNPN, CDR2 SVGIG (reference sequence). V lost 0 bases and J lost 2, with 14 bases in between. The CDR3 length is 15 residues. The CDR3 coding sequence is TGTGCCTGGAGTGTATCTTGGGACACCCCCTACGAGCAGTACTTC. Translated, it gives CAWSVSWDTPYEQYF. Full variable domain (rest looked up from reference TRBV30 and TRBJ2-7): SQTIHQWPATLVQPVGSPLSLECTVEGTSNPNLYWYRQAAGRGLQLLFYSVGIGQISSEVPQNLSASRPQDRQFILSSKKLLLSDSGFYLCAWSVSWDTPYEQYFGPGTRLTVT.

The chain combines TRBV29-1 with TRBJ1-1; D unclear. From germline, CDR1 is SQVTM and CDR2 ANQGSEA. The CDR3 contains 10 residues. The germline V and J ends were trimmed by 6 bases and 7 bases, with 9 bases remaining between them. CDR3 DNA sequence: TGCAGCGTGTCCCTCCTTGAAGCTTTCTTT. Its translation is CSVSLLEAFF.

This chain joins TRBV5-5 and TRBJ1-3; no clear D. The CDR3 is 14 amino acids. V was cut by 1 base and J by 1 base, with 6 bases left in between. CDR1 SGHKS and CDR2 YYEKEE come from the germline V gene (reference sequence). This CDR3 reads CASSLPGSGNTIYF. CDR3 sequence (DNA): TGTGCCAGCAGCTTGCCCGGTTCTGGAAACACCATATATTTT.

The chain's CDR3 is CASSLGQTGGIYNEQFF. In DNA form, the CDR3 reads TGTGCCAGCAGCTTAGGCCAAACGGGGGGGATCTACAATGAGCAGTTCTTC. The J gene is TRBJ2-1, the V gene TRBV11-2; 8 bases are shared with TRBD2. The CDR3 runs to 17 residues. Germline CDR1 reads SGHAT; CDR2 reads FQNNGV. Losses at the gene ends were 1 base for V and 3 bases for J; bases not matched to a gene: 8. The full variable domain, rest sourced from reference TRBV11-2 and TRBJ2-1, is EAGVAQSPRYKIIEKRQSVAFWCNPISGHATLYWYQQILGQGPKLLIQFQNNGVVDDSQLPKDRFSAERLKGVDSTLKIQPAKLEDSAVYLCASSLGQTGGIYNEQFFGPGTRLTVL.

The rearrangement joins TRBV2 to TRBJ2-1; 8 nucleotides line up with TRBD1. The V and J ends lost 6 bases and 5 bases, in that order; junction bases with no gene match: 3. The germline gives CDR1 SNHLY, CDR2 FYNNEI. The CDR3 is 13 residues long. CDR3 residues: CASRPGQDNEQFF. In nucleotides, the CDR3 is TGTGCCAGCAGGCCGGGACAGGACAATGAGCAGTTCTTC.

CDR3 sequence: CSVETGSAFNYGYTF. The CDR3 coding sequence is TGCAGCGTAGAGACAGGGTCTGCCTTTAACTATGGCTACACCTTC. The chain links TRBV29-1 to TRBJ1-2; 7 nucleotides agree with TRBD1. From germline, CDR1 is SQVTM and CDR2 ANQGSEA. V was clipped by 6 bases and J by 1 base; unmatched bases: 11. The CDR3 is 15 amino acids.

V is TRBV9 and J is TRBJ2-7; 8 positions agree with TRBD2. Trimming took 0 bases from V and 3 from J; bases not matched to a gene: 8. This CDR3 has 16 residues. Germline CDR1 SGDLS, CDR2 YYNGEE. The CDR3 sequence: CASSVDGAGEVYEQYF. The CDR3 nucleotides read TGTGCCAGCAGCGTAGATGGAGCGGGAGAGGTCTACGAGCAGTACTTC.

This chain connects TRBV14 to TRBJ2-3; D is uncertain. Trimming removed 1 base at V and 6 bases at J, with 11 bases between. This CDR3 spans 14 amino acids. Per the germline V gene, CDR1 is SGHDN and CDR2 is FVKESK. CDR3: CASSQGYRWDTQYF. CDR3 bases: TGTGCCAGCAGCCAAGGTTACAGATGGGATACGCAGTATTTT.

V is TRBV4-1 and J is TRBJ2-2; TRBD2 might be the D (5 bases). V shed 4 bases and J shed 0 bases, with 15 bases lying between them. Germline assignment: CDR1 MGHRA and CDR2 YSYEKL. The CDR3 contains 17 residues. The DNA for the CDR3 is TGCGCCAGCAGCCCTCGAGGGCACATTTCGAACACCGGGGAGCTGTTTTTT. Translated, it gives CASSPRGHISNTGELFF.

This sequence joins TRBV27 and TRBJ2-3, with 7 positions matching TRBD2. Germline V gene sequence: CDR1 MNHEY, CDR2 SMNVEV (reference sequence). V shed 6 bases and J 4 bases; nucleotides not matched to a gene: 4. The CDR3 is 13 residues long. CDR3 sequence: CASRWRESDTQYF. The CDR3 DNA is TGTGCCAGCAGGTGGCGGGAGTCAGATACGCAGTATTTT.

The chain has TRBV5-4 and TRBJ2-7; D is unclear. This CDR3 spans 18 amino acids. V lost 0 bases and J lost 0, with 19 bases in between. Germline CDR1 and CDR2: SGHNT and YYREEE (reference sequence). This CDR3 reads CASSLAAELIAGSYEQYF. In DNA form, the CDR3 reads TGTGCCAGCAGCTTGGCCGCCGAACTGATCGCCGGCTCCTACGAGCAGTACTTC.

The genes are TRBV19 and TRBJ1-2; TRBD1 aligns across 9 bases. Germline lookup yields CDR1 LNHDA and CDR2 SQIVND (reference sequence). There are 13 residues in the CDR3. The junction had 5 bases not matched to a gene; V was cut back by 5 bases and J by 7 bases. CDR3 coding DNA: TGTGCCAGTAGTCCCGGGACAGGGTTTGGCTACACCTTC. As protein: CASSPGTGFGYTF.

The chain joins TRBV7-8 to TRBJ2-3; D perhaps matches TRBD1 (6 bases). The CDR3 runs 18 residues. CDR1 is SGHVS and CDR2 is FQNEAQ in the germline V gene. V was shortened by 5 bases and J by 2 bases, with 23 bases between the two germline ends. The CDR3 sequence: CASSPGVLNRVYTDTQYF. The CDR3 DNA reads as TGTGCCAGCAGCCCCGGGGTGTTGAACAGGGTTTACACAGATACGCAGTATTTT.

This clone was recorded once. The chain is built from TRBV11-2 and TRBJ2-7; D might be TRBD1 (6 bases). The length of the CDR3 is 16 residues. Looked up from germline, CDR1 is SGHAT and CDR2 is FQNNGV. The V end lost 3 bases, the J end lost 4 bases, and 19 bases lay between the germline ends. In DNA, the CDR3 is TGTGCCAGCAGCTTGACGATCCCCCCAGGGGTATACGAGCAGTACTTC. Amino acids: CASSLTIPPGVYEQYF.

The genes are TRBV11-2 and TRBJ2-3; D might be TRBD2 (5 bases). The CDR3 has 16 amino acids. Deletions cut 0 bases from V and 6 bases from J, with 16 bases between. The germline CDR1 and CDR2 sequences are SGHAT and FQNNGV. In DNA form, the CDR3 reads TGTGCCAGCAGCTTAGAGATCAGCGGTCGTAGTGATACGCAGTATTTT. Amino acid sequence: CASSLEISGRSDTQYF.

The genes are TRBV15 and TRBJ2-7; TRBD2 agrees at 8 bases. The germline gives CDR1 LNHNV, CDR2 YYDKDF (reference sequence). The trim removed 0 bases at V and 3 bases at J, leaving 7 bases unmatched. The CDR3 is made up of 16 amino acids. The DNA of the CDR3 is TGTGCCACCAGCAGAGATCGTACTAGCGGAAGCTACGAGCAGTACTTC. This gives the protein CATSRDRTSGSYEQYF.

This sequence joins TRBV5-4 and TRBJ2-2; a weak D match, TRBD1 (6 bases). The V and J ends lost 4 bases and 1 base respectively, with 8 bases between them. CDR3 length: 14 residues. The germline gives CDR1 SGHNT, CDR2 YYREEE (reference sequence). CDR3 amino acids: CASSPTGNTGELFF. DNA of the CDR3: TGTGCCAGCAGCCCGACAGGGAACACCGGGGAGCTGTTTTTT.

The chain employs TRBV30 and TRBJ1-5, with D tentatively TRBD1 (6 bases). Deletions cut 3 bases from V and 4 bases from J, with 13 bases between. CDR3 size: 14 residues. CDR1 is GTSNPN, CDR2 SVGIG, per germline (reference sequence). The CDR3 DNA is TGTGCCTGGAGCATAGACAGGAGGAATCAGCCCCAGCATTTT. This sequence encodes CAWSIDRRNQPQHF.